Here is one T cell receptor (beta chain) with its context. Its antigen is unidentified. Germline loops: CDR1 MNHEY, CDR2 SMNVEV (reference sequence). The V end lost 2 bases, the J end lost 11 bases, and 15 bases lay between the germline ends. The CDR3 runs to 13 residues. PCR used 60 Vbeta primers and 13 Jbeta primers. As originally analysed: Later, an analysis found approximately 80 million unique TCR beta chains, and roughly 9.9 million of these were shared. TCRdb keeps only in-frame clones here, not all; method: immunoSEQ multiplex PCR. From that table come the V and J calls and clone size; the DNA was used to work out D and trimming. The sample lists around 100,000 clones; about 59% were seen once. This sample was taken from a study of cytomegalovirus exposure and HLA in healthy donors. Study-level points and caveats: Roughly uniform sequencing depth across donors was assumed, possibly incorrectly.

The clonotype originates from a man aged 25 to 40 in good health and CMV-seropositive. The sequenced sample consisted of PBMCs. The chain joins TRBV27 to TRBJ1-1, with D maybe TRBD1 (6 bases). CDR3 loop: CASSLQGRLEAFF. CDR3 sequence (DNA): TGTGCCAGCAGTTTACAGGGGCGCCTCGAGGCTTTCTTT.